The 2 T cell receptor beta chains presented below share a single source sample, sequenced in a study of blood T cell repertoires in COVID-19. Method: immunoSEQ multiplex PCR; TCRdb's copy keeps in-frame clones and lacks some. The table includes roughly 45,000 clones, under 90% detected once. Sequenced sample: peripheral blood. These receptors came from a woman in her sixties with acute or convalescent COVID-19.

CDR3 residues: CASSLWPDSLYGYTF. CDR3 in DNA: TGTGCCAGCAGCTTATGGCCGGACAGTCTCTATGGCTACACCTTC. The V and J genes are TRBV11-2 and TRBJ1-2, with a possible D match to TRBD1 (6 bases). The V and J ends lost 2 bases and 4 bases respectively, with 14 bases between them. The CDR3 is 15 amino acids. CDR1 and CDR2 (germline): SGHAT, FQNNGV.

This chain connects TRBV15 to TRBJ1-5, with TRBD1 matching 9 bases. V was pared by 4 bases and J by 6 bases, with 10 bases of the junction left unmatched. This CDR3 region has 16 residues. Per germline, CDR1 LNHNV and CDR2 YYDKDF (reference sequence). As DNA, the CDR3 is TGTGCCACCAGCACCGGGACAGGGCGTACGAGTCAGCCCCAGCATTTT. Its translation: CATSTGTGRTSQPQHF.